This T cell receptor beta chain was sequenced in a study of identical twins. There are 15 residues in the CDR3. In germline, CDR1 is SGHRS, CDR2 YFSETQ. V lost 0 bases, J lost 8 bases, and 5 bases stayed unmatched. This clonotype was observed at least ten times. Each cDNA held unique molecular identifiers, and template switching gave it a universal primer site. TCRdb reanalysed the 5' RACE reads using MiXCR and keeps one entry per CDR3 protein. The sample carries 1.5 million to 2 million distinct CDR3 sequences, about 30% recorded once. This clonotype was sampled from a newborn girl in good health. The specimen sequenced was cord blood. This chain links TRBV5-1 with TRBJ1-4, with TRBD1 matching over 9 bases. Written as DNA, the CDR3 is TGCGCCAGCAGCTTGGGGGGACAGGGAGGCGAAAAACTGTTTTTT. This codes for CASSLGGQGGEKLFF. The whole variable domain, filled in from reference TRBV5-1 and TRBJ1-4, reads KAGVTQTPRYLIKTRGQQVTLSCSPISGHRSVSWYQQTPGQGLQFLFEYFSETQRNKGNFPGRFSGRQFSNSRSEMNVSTLELGDSALYLCASSLGGQGGEKLFFGSGTQLSVL.